This TCR beta chain was profiled in a study of T cells after yellow fever vaccination (dated by TCRdb to about 2019). Regarding the study in general: The SMART-Seq v4 Ultra Low Input RNA kit was used to prepare libraries from fractions with low cell numbers. Blood was collected at multiple timepoints before and after primary and secondary immunization, and bulk PBMC replicates and cell subsets were isolated. The cohort comprised two healthy male donors, one aged 18 to 30 and one aged 30 to 39 years. To track T-cell clones before and after primary and booster YFV17D yellow fever vaccination, bulk TCR alpha and beta repertoires were sequenced longitudinally.

The trim is 1 base for V and 4 bases for J, with a gap of 13 bases between the germline ends. The cysteine opens and the phenylalanine closes a CDR3 of 15 amino acids. Left in the record is the CDR3 DNA by itself, 45 bases read in frame from the first base. The germline V gene yields LGHNA for CDR1 and YSLEER for CDR2. Overall results and qualifications from the work: FACS-sorted repertoires could contain abundant contaminating clonotypes from the bulk population, so computational filtering was required. The secondary T-cell response was found to be weaker but faster than the primary response, with a peak reached on day 5 rather than on day 15. Only a couple of donors were included in the study, so the extent to which the findings can be generalized is limited. A small share of clonotypes was detected in both CD4 and CD8 compartments, with the overlap likely arising from convergent recombination. After the booster, most clones that had expanded after primary vaccination were detected again (around 97% of CD4 and about 88% of CD8), suggesting broad maintenance of memory.

Synthesis of TCR cDNA relied on 5'RACE template switching, a step that introduced a universal primer site along with unique molecular identifiers. Priming of cDNA synthesis was performed from both the TCR alpha and TCR beta constant segments. Library amplification involved two PCR steps, and the second step added sample barcodes and sequencing adapters. Sequencing of the libraries was done on either Illumina HiSeq 2500 (2x100 bp) or NovaSeq (2x150 bp). Processing in the source paper ran as follows. MIGEC was used to demultiplex reads and collapse the reads into UMI consensus sequences, and MiXCR was used for V(D)J alignment. Clonotypes responding to the vaccine were identified with edgeR on replicate PBMC samples, with the criteria of FDR below 0.01 and a log2 fold change above 5 up to day 15. Each bulk clonotype received a CD4 or CD8 identity based on whether the sequenced CD4 or CD8 repertoire contained that clonotype at higher abundance. TCRdb trimmed the raw reads at Q25, called clones with MiXCR and kept productive beta chains. All rows with the same CDR3 protein become a single entry with the most common DNA and genes. For this entry, the V and J calls and clone size follow TCRdb and not the study's own pipeline. In all, the sample holds approximately 510,000 distinct CDR3 sequences, and roughly a fifth of those were seen once. About a sixth of the sample goes to the ten largest clones.

This clonotype was picked up a small number of times. The antigen this receptor binds is unknown. Per-base qualities were not stored, and no clone one base away is much larger. The treatment or condition label of this sample denotes: live attenuated yellow fever vaccine strain. At every blood-draw timepoint, two biological replicates of bulk PBMCs were collected. PBMCs were isolated from peripheral blood using a standard Ficoll-Paque protocol. TriZol was used to extract RNA from bulk PBMCs, CD4 and CD8 fractions, and dextramer-positive and dextramer-negative fractions. The source was PBMCs, collected 21 days after the first yellow fever vaccination. Recombination linked TRBV4-3 to TRBJ1-2, with the D gene too uncertain to name. The sequence derives from a man between 18 and 35 years old who received the YFV17D yellow fever vaccine. The CDR3 has the sequence CASSQVISQAYGYTF. The DNA sequence is given as TGCGCCAGCAGCCAAGTCATTTCCCAGGCCTATGGCTACACCTTC.